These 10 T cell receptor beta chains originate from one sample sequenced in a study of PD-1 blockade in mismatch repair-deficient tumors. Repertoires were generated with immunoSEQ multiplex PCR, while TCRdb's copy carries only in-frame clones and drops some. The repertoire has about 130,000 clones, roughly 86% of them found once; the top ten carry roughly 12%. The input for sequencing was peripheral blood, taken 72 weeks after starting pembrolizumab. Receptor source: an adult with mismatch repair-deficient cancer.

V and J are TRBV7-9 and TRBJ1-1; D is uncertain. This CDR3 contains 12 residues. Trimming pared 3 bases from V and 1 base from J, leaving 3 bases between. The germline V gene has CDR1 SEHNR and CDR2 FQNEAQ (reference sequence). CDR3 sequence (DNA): TGTGCCAGCAGCTTTGGGAACACTGAAGCTTTCTTT. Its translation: CASSFGNTEAFF.

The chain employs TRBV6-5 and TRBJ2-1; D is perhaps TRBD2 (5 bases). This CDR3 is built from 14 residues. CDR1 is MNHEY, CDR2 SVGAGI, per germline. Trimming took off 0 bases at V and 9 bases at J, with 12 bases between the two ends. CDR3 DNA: TGTGCCAGCAGTTACTCGTATAGTGCGGGTGAGCAGTTCTTC. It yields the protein CASSYSYSAGEQFF.

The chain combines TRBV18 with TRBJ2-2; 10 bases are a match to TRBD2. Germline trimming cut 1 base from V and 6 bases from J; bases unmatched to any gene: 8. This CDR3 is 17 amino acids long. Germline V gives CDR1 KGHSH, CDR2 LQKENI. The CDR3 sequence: CASSPRLAGEVPGELFF. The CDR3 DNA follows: TGTGCCAGCTCACCACGCCTAGCGGGAGAGGTCCCCGGGGAGCTGTTTTTT.

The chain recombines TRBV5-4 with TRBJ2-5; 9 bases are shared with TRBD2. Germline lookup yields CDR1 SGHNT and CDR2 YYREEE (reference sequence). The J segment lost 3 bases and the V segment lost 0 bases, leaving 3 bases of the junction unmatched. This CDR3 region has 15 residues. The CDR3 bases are TGTGCCAGCAGCTTGGGCGGGAGGGCCGAAGAGACCCAGTACTTC. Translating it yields CASSLGGRAEETQYF.

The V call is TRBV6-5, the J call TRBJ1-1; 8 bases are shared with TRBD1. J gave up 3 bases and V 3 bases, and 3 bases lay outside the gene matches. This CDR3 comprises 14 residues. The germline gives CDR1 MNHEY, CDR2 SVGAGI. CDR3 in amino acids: CASSYQGAYTEAFF. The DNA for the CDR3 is TGTGCCAGCAGTTATCAGGGGGCTTACACTGAAGCTTTCTTT.

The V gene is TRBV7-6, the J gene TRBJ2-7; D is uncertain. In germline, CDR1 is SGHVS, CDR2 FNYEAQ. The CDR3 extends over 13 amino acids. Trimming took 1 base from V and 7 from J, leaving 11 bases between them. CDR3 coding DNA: TGTGCCAGCAGCTTAGGTCCGACGGAGGAGCAGTACTTC. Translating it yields CASSLGPTEEQYF.

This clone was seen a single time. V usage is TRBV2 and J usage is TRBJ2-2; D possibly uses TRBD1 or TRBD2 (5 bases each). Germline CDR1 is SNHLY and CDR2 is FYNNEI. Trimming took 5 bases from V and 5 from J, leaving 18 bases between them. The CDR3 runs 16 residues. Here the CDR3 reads CASSPPWGSRTGELFF. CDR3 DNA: TGTGCCAGCAGTCCCCCCTGGGGGAGTCGGACCGGGGAGCTGTTTTTT.

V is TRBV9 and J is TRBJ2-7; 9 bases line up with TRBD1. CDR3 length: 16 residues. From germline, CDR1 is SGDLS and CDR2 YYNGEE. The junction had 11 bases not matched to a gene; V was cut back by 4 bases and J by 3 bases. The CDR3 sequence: CASSLHAGTGNYEQYF. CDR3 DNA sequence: TGTGCCAGCAGCTTACACGCCGGGACAGGGAACTACGAGCAGTACTTC. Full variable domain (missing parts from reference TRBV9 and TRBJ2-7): DSGVTQTPKHLITATGQRVTLRCSPRSGDLSVYWYQQSLDQGLQFLIQYYNGEERAKGNILERFSAQQFPDLHSELNLSSLELGDSALYFCASSLHAGTGNYEQYFGPGTRLTVT.

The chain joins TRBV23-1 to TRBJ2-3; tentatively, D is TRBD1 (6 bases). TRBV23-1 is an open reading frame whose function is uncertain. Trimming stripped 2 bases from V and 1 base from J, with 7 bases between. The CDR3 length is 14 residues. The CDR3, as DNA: TGCGCCAGCAGTCAACCAGGGGGCACAGATACGCAGTATTTT. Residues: CASSQPGGTDTQYF.

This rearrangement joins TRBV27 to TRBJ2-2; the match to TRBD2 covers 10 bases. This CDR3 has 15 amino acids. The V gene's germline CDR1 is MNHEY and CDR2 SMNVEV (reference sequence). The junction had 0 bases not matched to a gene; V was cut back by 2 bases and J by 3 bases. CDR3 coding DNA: TGTGCCAGCAGTTTACTAGCGGGAGACACCGGGGAGCTGTTTTTT. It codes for CASSLLAGDTGELFF.